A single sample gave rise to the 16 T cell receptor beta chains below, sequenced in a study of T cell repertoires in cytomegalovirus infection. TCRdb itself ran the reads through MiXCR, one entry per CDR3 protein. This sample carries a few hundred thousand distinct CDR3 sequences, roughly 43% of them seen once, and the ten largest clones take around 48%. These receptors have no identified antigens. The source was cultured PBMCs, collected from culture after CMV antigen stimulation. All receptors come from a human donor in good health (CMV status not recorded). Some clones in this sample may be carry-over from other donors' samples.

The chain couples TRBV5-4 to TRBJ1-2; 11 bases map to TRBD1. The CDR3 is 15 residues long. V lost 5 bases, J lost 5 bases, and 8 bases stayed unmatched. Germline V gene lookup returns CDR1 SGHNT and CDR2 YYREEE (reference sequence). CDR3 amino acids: CASRHGQGARYGYTF. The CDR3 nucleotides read TGTGCCAGCAGACATGGACAGGGGGCGCGATATGGCTACACCTTC.

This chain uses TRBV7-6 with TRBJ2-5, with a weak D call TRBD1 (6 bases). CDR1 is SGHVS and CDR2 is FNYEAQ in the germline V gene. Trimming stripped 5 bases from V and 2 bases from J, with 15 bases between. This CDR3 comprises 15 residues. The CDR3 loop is CASSQRGSLQETQYF. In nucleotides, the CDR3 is TGTGCCAGCAGCCAAAGGGGGAGCCTACAAGAGACCCAGTACTTC.

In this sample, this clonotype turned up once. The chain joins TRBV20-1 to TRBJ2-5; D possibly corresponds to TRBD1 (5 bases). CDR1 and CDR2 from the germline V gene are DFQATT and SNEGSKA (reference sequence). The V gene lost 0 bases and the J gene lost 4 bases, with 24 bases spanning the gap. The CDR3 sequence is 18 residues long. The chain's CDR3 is CSARDRTPGLHTTETQYF. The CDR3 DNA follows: TGCAGTGCTAGAGATCGAACGCCAGGGCTCCACACCACAGAGACCCAGTACTTC.

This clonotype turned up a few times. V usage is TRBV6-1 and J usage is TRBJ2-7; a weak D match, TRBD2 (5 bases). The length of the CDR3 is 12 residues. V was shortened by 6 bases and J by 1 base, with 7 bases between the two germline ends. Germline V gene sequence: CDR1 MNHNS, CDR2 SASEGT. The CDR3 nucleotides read TGTGCCAGCAGCGGGATTTCCTACGAGCAGTACTTC. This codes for CASSGISYEQYF.

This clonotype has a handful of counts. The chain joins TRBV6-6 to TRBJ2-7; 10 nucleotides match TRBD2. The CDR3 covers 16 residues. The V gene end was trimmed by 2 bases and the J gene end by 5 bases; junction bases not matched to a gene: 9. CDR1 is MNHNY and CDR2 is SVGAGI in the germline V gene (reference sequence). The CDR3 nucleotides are TGTGCCAGCAGTTACGACCGCAGCGGGAGGGCCAACGAGCAGTACTTC. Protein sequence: CASSYDRSGRANEQYF.

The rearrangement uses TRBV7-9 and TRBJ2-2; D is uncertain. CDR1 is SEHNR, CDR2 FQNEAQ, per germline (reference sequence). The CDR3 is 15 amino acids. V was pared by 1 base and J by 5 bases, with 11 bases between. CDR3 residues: CASSLVLGRTGELFF. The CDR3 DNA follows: TGTGCCAGCAGCTTAGTTTTGGGAAGGACCGGGGAGCTGTTTTTT. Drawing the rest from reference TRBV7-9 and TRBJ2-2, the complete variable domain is DTGVSQNPRHKITKRGQNVTFRCDPISEHNRLYWYRQTLGQGPEFLTYFQNEAQLEKSRLLSDRFSAERPKGSFSTLEIQRTEQGDSAMYLCASSLVLGRTGELFFGEGSRLTVL.

CDR3 amino acids: CASKDFSLTHRYGYTF. DNA of the CDR3: TGTGCCAGCAAGGACTTCTCCTTAACGCACCGCTATGGCTACACCTTC. The chain uses TRBV9 and TRBJ1-2, with no clear D. The CDR3 runs 16 residues. Germline assignment: CDR1 SGDLS and CDR2 YYNGEE. Trimming took off 6 bases at V and 4 bases at J, with 22 bases between the two ends. Combining the CDR3 with reference TRBV9 and TRBJ1-2 gives the whole variable domain DSGVTQTPKHLITATGQRVTLRCSPRSGDLSVYWYQQSLDQGLQFLIQYYNGEERAKGNILERFSAQQFPDLHSELNLSSLELGDSALYFCASKDFSLTHRYGYTFGSGTRLTVV.

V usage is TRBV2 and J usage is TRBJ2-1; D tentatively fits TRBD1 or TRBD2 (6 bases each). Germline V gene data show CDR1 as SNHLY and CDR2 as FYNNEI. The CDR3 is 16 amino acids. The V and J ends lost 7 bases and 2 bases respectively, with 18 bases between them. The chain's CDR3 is CASNQRAGGPYNEQFF. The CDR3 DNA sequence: TGTGCCAGCAATCAAAGGGCCGGGGGCCCCTACAATGAGCAGTTCTTC.

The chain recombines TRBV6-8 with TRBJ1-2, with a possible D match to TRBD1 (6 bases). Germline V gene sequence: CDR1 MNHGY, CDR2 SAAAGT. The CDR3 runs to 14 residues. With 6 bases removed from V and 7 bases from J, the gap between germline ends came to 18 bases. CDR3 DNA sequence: TGTGCCAGCAGCCGTGGGGGGCGCGCGGGTGGCTACACCTTC. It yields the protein CASSRGGRAGGYTF.

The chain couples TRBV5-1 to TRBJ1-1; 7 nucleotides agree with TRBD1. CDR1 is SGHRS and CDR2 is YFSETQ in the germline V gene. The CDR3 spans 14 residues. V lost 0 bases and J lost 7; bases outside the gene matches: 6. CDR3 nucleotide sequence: TGCGCCAGCAGCTTGGTAGGGGGCGAGGGTGAAGCTTTCTTT. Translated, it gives CASSLVGGEGEAFF.

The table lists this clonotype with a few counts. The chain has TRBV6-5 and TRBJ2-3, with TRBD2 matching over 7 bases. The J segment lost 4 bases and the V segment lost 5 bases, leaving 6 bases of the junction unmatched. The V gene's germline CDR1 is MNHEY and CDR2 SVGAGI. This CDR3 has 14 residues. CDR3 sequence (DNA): TGTGCCAGCAGTATAGGTCGGGGGGCAGATACGCAGTATTTT. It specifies CASSIGRGADTQYF.

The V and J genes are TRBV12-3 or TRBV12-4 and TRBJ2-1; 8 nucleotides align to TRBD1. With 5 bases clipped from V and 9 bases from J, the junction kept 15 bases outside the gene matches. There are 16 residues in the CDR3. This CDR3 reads CASSVNPGGAPGEQFF. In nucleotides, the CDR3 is TGTGCCAGCAGTGTCAACCCAGGGGGCGCCCCCGGTGAGCAGTTCTTC.

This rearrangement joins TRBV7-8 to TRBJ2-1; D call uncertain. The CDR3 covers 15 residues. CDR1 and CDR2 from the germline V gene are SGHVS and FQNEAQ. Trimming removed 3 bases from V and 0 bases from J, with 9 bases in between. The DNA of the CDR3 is TGTGCCAGCAGCTTCAGCCCAGGCTCCTACAATGAGCAGTTCTTC. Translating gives CASSFSPGSYNEQFF. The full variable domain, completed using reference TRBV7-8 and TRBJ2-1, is GAGVSQSPRYKVAKRGQDVALRCDPISGHVSLFWYQQALGQGPEFLTYFQNEAQLDKSGLPSDRFFAERPEGSVSTLKIQRTQQEDSAVYLCASSFSPGSYNEQFFGPGTRLTVL.

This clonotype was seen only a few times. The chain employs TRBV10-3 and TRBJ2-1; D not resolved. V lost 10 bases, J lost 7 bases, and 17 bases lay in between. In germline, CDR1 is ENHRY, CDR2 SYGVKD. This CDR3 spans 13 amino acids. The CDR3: CATHSTASNEQFF. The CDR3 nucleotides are TGTGCCACCCATAGTACCGCTTCGAATGAGCAGTTCTTC.

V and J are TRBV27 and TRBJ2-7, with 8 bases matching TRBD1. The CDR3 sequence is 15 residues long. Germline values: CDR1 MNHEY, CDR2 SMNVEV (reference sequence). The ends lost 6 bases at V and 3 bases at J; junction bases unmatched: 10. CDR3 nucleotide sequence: TGTGCCAGCAGAGGTACCGGGACAGGCCACTACGAGCAGTACTTC. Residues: CASRGTGTGHYEQYF.

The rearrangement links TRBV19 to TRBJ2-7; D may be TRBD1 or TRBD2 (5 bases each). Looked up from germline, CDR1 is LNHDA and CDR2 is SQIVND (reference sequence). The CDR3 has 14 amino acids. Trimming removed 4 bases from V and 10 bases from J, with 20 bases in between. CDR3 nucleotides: TGTGCCAGTAGTACCCCCGTCTTCGGGACGTTCCAGTACTTC. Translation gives CASSTPVFGTFQYF.